This is a list of T cell receptor beta chains from one sample in a study of post-analysis software for immune sequencing data. TCRdb processed the PCR reads anew with MiXCR; each CDR3 protein has one entry. The data show roughly 730,000 distinct CDR3 sequences, with roughly 30% seen just once and roughly 0.54% held by the top ten. The sequenced sample consisted of blood. The source is a girl between 10 and 17 years old with multiple sclerosis. Each CDR3 is given with its conserved first and last residue. The D gene is left open where the match is weak. Some rows have no size entry. The others give once, few or many, or a class for an expanded clone.

d_gene: NA
j_gene: TRBJ2-7
v_gene: TRBV6-5
abundance: NA
CDR3aa: CASSCIQGEYEQYF
CDR3nt: TGTGCCAGCAGTTGCATACAGGGAGAGTACGAGCAGTACTTC

d_gene: TRBD1
j_gene: TRBJ2-7
v_gene: TRBV28
abundance: NA
CDR3aa: CASRSPGQSYEQYF
CDR3nt: TGTGCCAGCAGGTCACCGGGACAGTCCTACGAGCAGTACTTC

d_gene: NA
j_gene: TRBJ2-4
v_gene: TRBV4-3
abundance: NA
CDR3aa: CASSQESGENIQYF
CDR3nt: TGCGCCAGCAGCCAAGAGTCAGGGGAAAACATTCAGTACTTC

d_gene: TRBD1
j_gene: TRBJ2-7
v_gene: TRBV2
abundance: once
CDR3aa: CASSAGRIRDRGLYEQYF
CDR3nt: TGTGCCAGCAGTGCAGGGAGGATCCGGGACAGGGGGCTCTACGAGCAGTACTTC

d_gene: NA
j_gene: TRBJ2-7
v_gene: TRBV7-2
abundance: NA
CDR3aa: CASSWTAYEQYF
CDR3nt: TGTGCCAGCAGCTGGACTGCTTACGAGCAGTACTTC

d_gene: NA
j_gene: TRBJ2-3
v_gene: TRBV20-1
abundance: NA
CDR3aa: CSARGLERIDTQYF
CDR3nt: TGCAGTGCTAGAGGCTTAGAACGGATCGATACGCAGTATTTT

d_gene: NA
j_gene: TRBJ2-7
v_gene: TRBV29-1
abundance: NA
CDR3aa: CSFRGFGSYEQYF
CDR3nt: TGCAGCTTCCGGGGCTTCGGCTCCTACGAGCAGTACTTC

d_gene: TRBD2
j_gene: TRBJ2-3
v_gene: TRBV11-2
abundance: NA
CDR3aa: CASSRGREGDTQYF
CDR3nt: TGTGCCAGCAGCCGTGGGCGGGAGGGGGATACGCAGTATTTT

d_gene: NA
j_gene: TRBJ2-1
v_gene: TRBV20-1
abundance: few
CDR3aa: CSARKAAPRGNEQFF
CDR3nt: TGCAGTGCTAGAAAGGCGGCTCCTAGGGGCAATGAGCAGTTCTTC

d_gene: NA
j_gene: TRBJ2-5
v_gene: TRBV28
abundance: few
CDR3aa: CASSLPLSSGTQYF
CDR3nt: TGTGCCAGCAGTCTCCCTCTGAGCTCCGGGACCCAGTACTTC

d_gene: NA
j_gene: TRBJ2-5
v_gene: TRBV10-3
abundance: few
CDR3aa: CAIWDRGKETQYF
CDR3nt: TGTGCCATCTGGGACCGCGGTAAAGAGACCCAGTACTTC

d_gene: TRBD1
j_gene: TRBJ1-2
v_gene: TRBV12-3/TRBV12-4
abundance: many
CDR3aa: CASRQQQRDRGFLDGYTF
CDR3nt: TGTGCCAGCAGACAACAACAACGGGACAGGGGCTTTTTGGATGGCTACACCTTC

d_gene: TRBD1
j_gene: TRBJ1-2
v_gene: TRBV7-9
abundance: NA
CDR3aa: CASSIRRGPDYGYTF
CDR3nt: TGTGCCAGCAGCATTCGCAGGGGGCCGGACTATGGCTACACCTTC

d_gene: NA
j_gene: TRBJ2-1
v_gene: TRBV20-1
abundance: NA
CDR3aa: CSAGDYQQRGDEQFF
CDR3nt: TGCAGTGCTGGGGACTATCAACAGAGGGGGGATGAGCAGTTCTTC

d_gene: NA
j_gene: TRBJ2-5
v_gene: TRBV29-1
abundance: once
CDR3aa: CAWGQETQYF
CDR3nt: TGCGCATGGGGCCAAGAGACCCAGTACTTC

d_gene: NA
j_gene: TRBJ1-5
v_gene: TRBV20-1
abundance: NA
CDR3aa: CSARVSGALNQPQHF
CDR3nt: TGCAGTGCTAGAGTGTCAGGCGCCCTCAATCAGCCCCAGCATTTT

d_gene: NA
j_gene: TRBJ1-1
v_gene: TRBV20-1
abundance: NA
CDR3aa: CSARDILGGVGTEAFF
CDR3nt: TGCAGTGCTAGAGATATTCTTGGGGGGGTAGGGACTGAAGCTTTCTTT

d_gene: NA
j_gene: TRBJ2-1
v_gene: TRBV7-2
abundance: NA
CDR3aa: CASSFSPSYNEQFF
CDR3nt: TGTGCCAGCAGCTTTTCCCCTAGTTACAATGAGCAGTTCTTC

d_gene: NA
j_gene: TRBJ1-1
v_gene: TRBV28
abundance: NA
CDR3aa: CASSLYRSEAFF
CDR3nt: TGTGCCAGCAGTTTATACCGATCCGAAGCTTTCTTT

d_gene: TRBD1
j_gene: TRBJ2-3
v_gene: TRBV6-5
abundance: few
CDR3aa: CASSQRTGRSTDTQYF
CDR3nt: TGTGCCAGCAGTCAGAGGACAGGACGATCCACAGATACGCAGTATTTT

d_gene: NA
j_gene: TRBJ1-4
v_gene: TRBV20-1
abundance: NA
CDR3aa: CSARVQGAYNEKLFF
CDR3nt: TGCAGTGCTAGAGTCCAGGGCGCCTATAATGAAAAACTGTTTTTT

d_gene: NA
j_gene: TRBJ2-1
v_gene: TRBV20-1
abundance: NA
CDR3aa: CSANLRAVSSYNEQFF
CDR3nt: TGCAGTGCTAATCTGAGAGCGGTTAGCTCCTACAATGAGCAGTTCTTC

d_gene: TRBD1
j_gene: TRBJ1-1
v_gene: TRBV7-9
abundance: NA
CDR3aa: CSSSRRQGSEAFF
CDR3nt: TGTTCCAGCAGCCGCAGACAGGGATCTGAAGCTTTCTTT

d_gene: NA
j_gene: TRBJ2-7
v_gene: TRBV28
abundance: NA
CDR3aa: CASSSRRTDRRYEQYF
CDR3nt: TGTGCCAGCAGTTCCCGACGGACAGACCGGCGGTACGAGCAGTACTTC

d_gene: NA
j_gene: TRBJ2-5
v_gene: TRBV28
abundance: NA
CDR3aa: CASSPSWGKEQYF
CDR3nt: TGTGCCAGCAGCCCCTCGTGGGGTAAGGAGCAGTACTTC

d_gene: TRBD1
j_gene: TRBJ1-6
v_gene: TRBV27
abundance: NA
CDR3aa: CASSLSGTGGKPLHF
CDR3nt: TGTGCCAGCAGTTTATCGGGGACAGGGGGAAAGCCCCTCCACTTT

d_gene: TRBD2
j_gene: TRBJ2-1
v_gene: TRBV7-9
abundance: NA
CDR3aa: CASSLSASGDEQFF
CDR3nt: TGTGCCAGCAGCTTATCGGCTAGCGGGGATGAGCAGTTCTTC

d_gene: NA
j_gene: TRBJ2-1
v_gene: TRBV25-1
abundance: few
CDR3aa: CASSRGSSSYNEQFF
CDR3nt: TGTGCCAGCAGTAGGGGCTCCAGCTCCTACAATGAGCAGTTCTTC

d_gene: NA
j_gene: TRBJ2-3
v_gene: TRBV28
abundance: few
CDR3aa: CASSLISLDTDTQYF
CDR3nt: TGTGCCAGCAGTTTAATCTCACTAGACACAGATACGCAGTATTTT

d_gene: TRBD1
j_gene: TRBJ2-7
v_gene: TRBV6-1
abundance: NA
CDR3aa: CASSVGDSGSYEQYF
CDR3nt: TGTGCCAGCAGTGTGGGGGACAGTGGGTCCTACGAGCAGTACTTC

d_gene: NA
j_gene: TRBJ2-5
v_gene: TRBV29-1
abundance: few
CDR3aa: CSARIGRQETQYF
CDR3nt: TGCAGCGCACGGATAGGCCGTCAAGAGACCCAGTACTTC

d_gene: NA
j_gene: TRBJ1-2
v_gene: TRBV20-1
abundance: NA
CDR3aa: CSAQGLANYGYTF
CDR3nt: TGCAGTGCCCAGGGGTTGGCTAACTATGGCTACACCTTC

d_gene: NA
j_gene: TRBJ1-4
v_gene: TRBV4-3
abundance: few
CDR3aa: CASSPGGNNEKLFF
CDR3nt: TGCGCCAGCAGCCCCGGTGGTAATAATGAAAAACTGTTTTTT

d_gene: TRBD2
j_gene: TRBJ2-7
v_gene: TRBV29-1
abundance: many
CDR3aa: CSVEGAGVHEQYF
CDR3nt: TGCAGCGTTGAAGGGGCGGGAGTCCACGAGCAGTACTTC

d_gene: NA
j_gene: TRBJ2-1
v_gene: TRBV7-9
abundance: NA
CDR3aa: CVSSLTARAGGFFDEQFF
CDR3nt: TGTGTCAGCAGCTTAACAGCTCGGGCCGGGGGTTTTTTCGATGAGCAGTTCTTC

d_gene: TRBD1
j_gene: TRBJ2-5
v_gene: TRBV25-1
abundance: few
CDR3aa: CASSEHRGETQYF
CDR3nt: TGTGCCAGCAGTGAACACAGGGGAGAGACCCAGTACTTC

d_gene: NA
j_gene: TRBJ1-1
v_gene: TRBV5-8
abundance: NA
CDR3aa: CASGFQGSWYTEAFF
CDR3nt: TGTGCCAGCGGTTTTCAGGGTTCGTGGTACACTGAAGCTTTCTTT

d_gene: NA
j_gene: TRBJ1-6
v_gene: TRBV3-1
abundance: few
CDR3aa: CASSPAVTGYNSPLHF
CDR3nt: TGTGCCAGCAGCCCCGCGGTTACAGGCTATAATTCACCCCTCCACTTT

d_gene: NA
j_gene: TRBJ2-1
v_gene: TRBV10-3
abundance: many
CDR3aa: CAISEFDGRNEQFF
CDR3nt: TGTGCCATCAGTGAGTTTGACGGCAGGAATGAGCAGTTCTTC